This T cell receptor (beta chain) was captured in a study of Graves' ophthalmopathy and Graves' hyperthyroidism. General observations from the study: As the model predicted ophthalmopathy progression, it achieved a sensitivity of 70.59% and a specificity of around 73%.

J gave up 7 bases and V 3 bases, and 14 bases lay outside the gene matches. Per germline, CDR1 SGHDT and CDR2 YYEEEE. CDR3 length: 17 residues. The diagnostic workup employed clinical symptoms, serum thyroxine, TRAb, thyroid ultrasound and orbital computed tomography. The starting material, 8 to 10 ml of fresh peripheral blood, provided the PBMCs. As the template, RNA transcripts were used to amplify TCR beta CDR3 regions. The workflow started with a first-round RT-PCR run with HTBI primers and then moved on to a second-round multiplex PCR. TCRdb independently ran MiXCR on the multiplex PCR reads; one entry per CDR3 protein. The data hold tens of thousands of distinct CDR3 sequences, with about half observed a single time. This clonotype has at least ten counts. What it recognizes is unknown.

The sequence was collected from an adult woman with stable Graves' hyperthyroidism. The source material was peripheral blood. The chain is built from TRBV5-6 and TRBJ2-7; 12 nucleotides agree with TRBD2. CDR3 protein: CASSSPVNFGLAGEQYF. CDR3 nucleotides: TGTGCCAGCAGCTCGCCCGTAAACTTTGGACTAGCGGGGGAGCAGTACTTC.